Listed below are T cell receptor beta chains from one sample, sequenced in a study of blood T cell repertoires in COVID-19. Profiled with immunoSEQ multiplex PCR; TCRdb holds only in-frame clones, not every one. The sample holds over 150,000 clones, approximately 84% seen once. The specimen sequenced was peripheral blood. The receptors were gathered from a woman older than 75 with COVID-19, enrolled during active disease. The CDR3 runs from the conserved cysteine through the conserved F or W. D genes are given only for firm matches. Clone size is shown for a subset of rows, as once, few, many or a class of expanded clone.

>TRBD2|TRBV5-4|TRBJ2-1|NA
CASSLGGRSGMLYNEQFF
TGTGCCAGCAGCTTGGGCGGTCGTAGCGGGATGCTCTACAATGAGCAGTTCTTC
>TRBD1|TRBV11-2|TRBJ1-5|NA
CASSLRKDRGGQPQHF
TGTGCCAGCAGCTTAAGGAAGGACAGGGGCGGTCAGCCCCAGCATTTT
>NA|TRBV7-3|TRBJ2-6|NA
CASSTPGTGANVLTF
TGTGCCAGCAGCACACCGGGGACTGGGGCCAACGTCCTGACTTTC
>NA|TRBV6-5|TRBJ1-2|NA
CASRTSGVGVGYTF
TGTGCCAGCAGGACTAGTGGGGTAGGGGTTGGCTACACCTTC
>TRBD1|TRBV19|TRBJ1-4|NA
CASSSWDRDEKLFF
TGTGCCAGTAGTTCGTGGGACAGGGATGAAAAACTGTTTTTT
>TRBD1|TRBV12-3/TRBV12-4|TRBJ2-1|NA
CASSLDRGNEQFF
TGTGCCAGCAGTCTGGACAGGGGCAATGAGCAGTTCTTC
>TRBD2|TRBV7-2|TRBJ2-3|NA
CASSLAVAGGQDTQYF
TGTGCCAGCAGCTTAGCGGTAGCGGGGGGGCAGGATACGCAGTATTTT
>TRBD1|TRBV29-1|TRBJ1-2|NA
CSTRQGGYDYTF
TGCAGCACCCGACAGGGGGGATATGACTACACCTTC
>NA|TRBV5-1|TRBJ2-1|NA
CASSFGGLYNEQFF
TGCGCCAGCAGCTTTGGGGGGTTATACAATGAGCAGTTCTTC
>NA|TRBV6-6|TRBJ2-3|NA
CASSHIRGFRSTDTQYF
TGTGCCAGCAGTCACATCCGGGGGTTCCGGAGCACAGATACGCAGTATTTT
>NA|TRBV27|TRBJ2-1|NA
CASSFRFDIQGAYYNEQFF
TGTGCCAGCAGTTTTCGTTTCGACATACAGGGCGCCTATTACAATGAGCAGTTCTTC
>TRBD2|TRBV6-2/TRBV6-3|TRBJ2-3|NA
CASSYILAGGPADTQYF
TGTGCCAGCAGTTACATACTAGCGGGGGGGCCAGCAGATACGCAGTATTTT
>TRBD2|TRBV5-4|TRBJ2-1|NA
CASTSGGPVEQFF
TGTGCCAGCACCTCGGGGGGGCCCGTTGAGCAGTTCTTC
>NA|TRBV5-4|TRBJ2-7|NA
CASSYRGSSYEQYF
TGTGCCAGCAGCTATAGAGGCAGCTCCTACGAGCAGTACTTC
>TRBD2|TRBV30|TRBJ2-7|NA
CAWSVGGSSYEQYF
TGTGCCTGGAGTGTAGGCGGGAGCTCCTACGAGCAGTACTTC
>TRBD2|TRBV10-3|TRBJ2-3|NA
CATRPVLAGAPTQYF
TGTGCCACCCGCCCAGTTCTAGCGGGAGCCCCAACGCAGTATTTT
>TRBD1|TRBV27|TRBJ1-1|NA
CASSSSRGMVAFF
TGTGCCAGCAGTTCGAGCAGGGGGATGGTGGCTTTCTTT
>TRBD2|TRBV2|TRBJ2-1|NA
CATKREGREQFF
TGTGCCACTAAGCGGGAGGGACGGGAGCAGTTCTTC
>NA|TRBV7-2|TRBJ1-4|NA
CASSRPGAGAEKLFF
TGTGCCAGCAGCCGTCCGGGAGCTGGGGCTGAAAAACTGTTTTTT
>TRBD1|TRBV10-3|TRBJ1-1|NA
CAISESGKGARETEAFF
TGTGCCATCAGTGAGTCGGGGAAGGGGGCGCGTGAGACTGAAGCTTTCTTT
>TRBD1|TRBV6-6|TRBJ2-7|NA
CASSSRPGQGYEQYF
TGTGCCAGCAGTTCCCGTCCGGGACAGGGCTACGAGCAGTACTTC
>TRBD2|TRBV9|TRBJ2-1|NA
CASSPPGTSGRNEQFF
TGTGCCAGCAGCCCACCAGGGACTAGCGGGAGAAATGAGCAGTTCTTC
>TRBD2|TRBV5-4|TRBJ2-5|NA
CASSLNSGGAGTQYF
TGTGCCAGCAGCTTGAATAGCGGGGGGGCGGGGACCCAGTACTTC
>TRBD2|TRBV28|TRBJ2-4|NA
CASSLAASGIMNIQYF
TGTGCCAGCAGTTTAGCCGCTAGCGGGATCATGAACATTCAGTACTTC
>TRBD1|TRBV7-8|TRBJ2-7|few
CASSFQGALYEQYF
TGTGCCAGCAGCTTCCAGGGGGCCCTCTACGAGCAGTACTTC
>NA|TRBV7-2|TRBJ1-4|NA
CASSKPGLPLFF
TGTGCCAGCAGCAAGCCGGGACTTCCCCTGTTTTTT
>TRBD1|TRBV6-5|TRBJ1-6|NA
CASSKSGTGFSPLHF
TGTGCCAGCAGTAAATCCGGGACAGGGTTTTCACCCCTCCACTTT
>NA|TRBV30|TRBJ1-4|NA
CAWSNRQEGNEKLFF
TGTGCCTGGAGTAATCGCCAAGAGGGCAATGAAAAACTGTTTTTT
>NA|TRBV6-2/TRBV6-3|TRBJ1-2|few
CASSYSGEANYGYTF
TGTGCCAGCAGTTACTCCGGAGAGGCTAACTATGGCTACACCTTC
>NA|TRBV28|TRBJ1-1|NA
CASSLFQALEAFF
TGTGCCAGCAGTTTATTTCAGGCTCTTGAAGCTTTCTTT
>TRBD1|TRBV10-2|TRBJ1-3|NA
CASRTTGGSGNTIYF
TGCGCCAGCAGGACCACAGGGGGCTCTGGAAACACCATATATTTT
>NA|TRBV7-9|TRBJ2-3|NA
CAPGARSTDTQYF
TGTGCCCCTGGGGCGAGGAGCACAGATACGCAGTATTTT
>NA|TRBV6-2/TRBV6-3|TRBJ2-7|few
CASSYTRRGWAYEQYF
TGTGCCAGCAGTTACACCCGCAGGGGTTGGGCCTACGAGCAGTACTTC
>TRBD1|TRBV7-3|TRBJ1-1|NA
CASSKTGASTEAFF
TGTGCCAGCAGCAAGACAGGGGCCTCCACTGAAGCTTTCTTT
>NA|TRBV27|TRBJ1-6|NA
CASSWADSPLHF
TGTGCCAGCAGTTGGGCAGATTCACCCCTCCACTTT
>NA|TRBV19|TRBJ1-2|NA
CASSIHNYGYTF
TGTGCCAGTAGCATTCATAACTATGGCTACACCTTC
>NA|TRBV10-2|TRBJ1-2|NA
CASSESIPGSGYTF
TGCGCCAGCAGTGAGTCAATCCCAGGGTCTGGCTACACCTTC
>TRBD2|TRBV9|TRBJ2-3|few
CASSVVTSGGTDTQYF
TGTGCCAGCAGCGTAGTAACTAGCGGGGGCACAGATACGCAGTATTTT
>NA|TRBV7-2|TRBJ2-7|NA
CASIQSTHRREAHEQYF
TGTGCCAGCATCCAGTCAACCCACCGCAGGGAAGCTCACGAGCAGTACTTC
>NA|TRBV18|TRBJ1-2|NA
CASSPPGGHTYGYTF
TGTGCCAGCTCACCACCAGGAGGTCACACTTATGGCTACACCTTC